This TCR beta chain comes out of a study of blood T cells in healthy people across ages. Next came a second PCR, run for about 6 to 11 cycles, which used a sample-barcoded 5' primer along with a J-beta primer mix. TCRdb re-called the 5' RACE reads through MiXCR, storing one row per CDR3 protein. The table shows some 1.6 million distinct CDR3 sequences, with 30% to 40% occurring only once. Russia was home to the donors, healthy Caucasian individuals aged roughly 6 to 90. The CDR3 has 15 residues. CDR1 and CDR2 from the germline V gene are MDHEN and SYDVKM. Trimming left V 3 bases short and J 2 bases short, with 11 bases between. This clonotype was counted between two and nine times.

The sequence derives from a woman aged 30 to 39 in good health. Sequencing input: blood. This chain links TRBV28 with TRBJ1-5, with D perhaps TRBD1 (5 bases). CDR3 in amino acids: CASSFIARGNQPQHF. Here the CDR3 DNA reads TGTGCCAGCAGTTTTATAGCCAGGGGCAATCAGCCCCAGCATTTT.